Each of the 28 T cell receptor beta chains below was sequenced from the same sample in a study of T cell responses to AZD1222 COVID-19 vaccine. Generated by immunoSEQ multiplex PCR, the TCRdb table keeps only in-frame clones and is missing some. The data show roughly 200,000 clones, 90% to 95% seen once. The material sequenced was peripheral blood, taken 28 days after the second AZD1222 dose. The receptors were gathered from an adult who received the AZD1222 COVID-19 vaccine.

The rearrangement links TRBV2 to TRBJ1-1; unclear D gene. The CDR3 runs to 15 residues. Germline CDR1 is SNHLY and CDR2 is FYNNEI. V gave up 4 bases and J gave up 0 bases, with 12 bases separating them. The CDR3 DNA reads as TGTGCCAGCAGTGTTTACATGGGGTTGAACACTGAAGCTTTCTTT. Protein: CASSVYMGLNTEAFF.

V and J are TRBV10-3 and TRBJ1-2, with unresolved D. Germline V gene lookup returns CDR1 ENHRY and CDR2 SYGVKD. This CDR3 is 12 amino acids long. The V gene lost 4 bases and the J gene lost 8 bases, with 11 bases spanning the gap. The chain's CDR3 is CAISGGTLGYTF. CDR3 bases: TGTGCCATCAGTGGAGGTACTTTGGGCTACACCTTC.

This chain connects TRBV6-5 to TRBJ2-7; 8 positions match TRBD1. V shed 7 bases and J 3 bases; nucleotides not matched to a gene: 5. CDR1 and CDR2 from the germline V gene are MNHEY and SVGAGI. The CDR3 totals 13 residues. CDR3 region: CASTMGTGYEQYF. The CDR3 DNA reads as TGTGCCAGCACCATGGGGACAGGCTACGAGCAGTACTTC.

CDR3 nucleotides: TGTGCCAGCAGCTCCTCCATGGACAGGGGATATGGCTACACCTTC. It is translated as CASSSSMDRGYGYTF. The chain links TRBV7-9 to TRBJ1-2; 9 bases line up with TRBD1. The germline V gene encodes CDR1 SEHNR and CDR2 FQNEAQ (reference sequence). V was pared by 4 bases and J by 5 bases, with 8 bases of the junction left unmatched. This CDR3 region has 15 residues. The full variable domain, in which reference TRBV7-9 and TRBJ1-2 provide the parts outside the CDR3, is DTGVSQNPRHKITKRGQNVTFRCDPISEHNRLYWYRQTLGQGPEFLTYFQNEAQLEKSRLLSDRFSAERPKGSFSTLEIQRTEQGDSAMYLCASSSSMDRGYGYTFGSGTRLTVV.

The chain has TRBV11-2 and TRBJ1-2; perhaps TRBD1 as D (5 bases). The CDR3 spans 13 residues. The germline V and J ends were trimmed by 6 bases and 4 bases, with 12 bases remaining between them. Germline loops: CDR1 SGHAT, CDR2 FQNNGV. The CDR3 region has the DNA TGTGCCAGCAGGGCGACAGCGAGCTATGGCTACACCTTC. Translation gives CASRATASYGYTF.

The chain couples TRBV6-6 to TRBJ1-1; no clear D. The CDR3 consists of 19 residues. The germline V gene has CDR1 MNHNY and CDR2 SVGAGI (reference sequence). Trimming stripped 5 bases from V and 3 bases from J, with 28 bases between. CDR3 loop: CASSPRLTRRGYTDTEAFF. In nucleotides, the CDR3 is TGTGCCAGCAGTCCCCGCCTGACCCGACGCGGTTATACGGACACTGAAGCTTTCTTT.

The CDR3 here is CATGGTGADTQYF. DNA of the CDR3: TGTGCCACCGGGGGGACAGGGGCAGATACGCAGTATTTT. The chain has TRBV24-1 and TRBJ2-3, with TRBD1 matching 10 bases. The CDR3 loop spans 13 amino acids. V trimming: 9 bases; J trimming: 4 bases; junction bases outside the gene matches: 3. Germline lookup yields CDR1 KGHDR and CDR2 SFDVKD.

The chain carries TRBV5-5 and TRBJ2-7; 10 bases fit TRBD1. Per germline, CDR1 SGHKS and CDR2 YYEKEE (reference sequence). The ends lost 7 bases at V and 6 bases at J; junction bases unmatched: 4. The CDR3 sequence is 12 residues long. This chain's CDR3 is CASRQGASEQYF. The CDR3 DNA is TGTGCCAGCCGACAGGGGGCGAGCGAGCAGTACTTC.

This clone was seen just once. The chain is built from TRBV18 and TRBJ2-1; D gene unclear. From germline, CDR1 is KGHSH and CDR2 LQKENI. Trimming took 3 bases from V and 4 from J, leaving 13 bases between them. CDR3 length: 15 residues. The CDR3 coding sequence is TGTGCCAGCTCACCGATTGGAAAAAGTTACAATGAGCAGTTCTTC. Translating it yields CASSPIGKSYNEQFF.

The chain recombines TRBV6-5 with TRBJ1-5, with TRBD1 as a possible D gene (5 bases). The V end lost 2 bases, the J end lost 3 bases, and 8 bases lay between the germline ends. The germline V gene has CDR1 MNHEY and CDR2 SVGAGI. The CDR3 loop spans 14 amino acids. This CDR3 is CASSYVDTNQPQHF. In DNA form, the CDR3 reads TGTGCCAGCAGTTACGTGGACACCAATCAGCCCCAGCATTTT.

The chain has TRBV9 and TRBJ2-3, with D possibly matching TRBD2 (6 bases). Trimming took off 1 base at V and 7 bases at J, with 22 bases between the two ends. Germline assignment: CDR1 SGDLS and CDR2 YYNGEE. The CDR3 totals 17 residues. CDR3 in amino acids: CASSVSGAGPQRYTQYF. In nucleotides, the CDR3 is TGTGCCAGCAGCGTATCGGGAGCAGGGCCCCAACGCTATACGCAGTATTTT. Using reference TRBV9 and TRBJ2-3 for the parts outside the CDR3, the full variable domain is DSGVTQTPKHLITATGQRVTLRCSPRSGDLSVYWYQQSLDQGLQFLIQYYNGEERAKGNILERFSAQQFPDLHSELNLSSLELGDSALYFCASSVSGAGPQRYTQYFGPGTRLTVL.

The V and J genes are TRBV6-5 and TRBJ1-5; D is possibly TRBD1 (5 bases). The V end was cut by 5 bases, the J end by 6 bases, with 17 bases between. The CDR3 runs to 15 residues. The V gene's germline CDR1 is MNHEY and CDR2 SVGAGI. CDR3 protein: CASSLLQGGGQPQHF. CDR3 coding DNA: TGTGCCAGCAGTCTCCTGCAGGGTGGTGGTCAGCCCCAGCATTTT.

The J gene is TRBJ1-1, the V gene TRBV10-3, with a possible D match to TRBD1 (6 bases). Germline loops: CDR1 ENHRY, CDR2 SYGVKD. Between the trimmed V and J ends, which lost 10 bases and 4 bases, there was a span of 16 bases. The CDR3 is 13 amino acids. The CDR3 loop reads CATRRGAFTEAFF. For the CDR3, the DNA is TGTGCCACCCGCCGGGGGGCATTCACTGAAGCTTTCTTT.

The V and J genes are TRBV30 and TRBJ2-2, with D tentatively TRBD1 (5 bases). Germline CDR1 reads GTSNPN; CDR2 reads SVGIG (reference sequence). Trimming took 3 bases from V and 1 from J, leaving 9 bases between them. CDR3 length: 14 amino acids. CDR3 amino acids: CAWRKQGNTGELFF. The CDR3 nucleotides read TGTGCCTGGAGAAAGCAGGGGAACACCGGGGAGCTGTTTTTT.

The chain has TRBV9 and TRBJ2-7; maybe TRBD1 (6 bases). Per germline, CDR1 SGDLS and CDR2 YYNGEE. CDR3 size: 13 residues. Trimming pared 3 bases from V and 7 bases from J, leaving 14 bases between. The CDR3 spells CASSADRHQEQYF. The CDR3 DNA reads as TGTGCCAGCAGCGCCGACAGGCACCAGGAGCAGTACTTC.

Here the CDR3 DNA reads TGTGCCAGCAGTGAAGTGAAGGGGACATGGGAGTCCTACGAGCAGTACTTC. This translates into CASSEVKGTWESYEQYF. The rearrangement links TRBV2 to TRBJ2-7, with D possibly being TRBD1 (6 bases). The CDR3 is made up of 17 amino acids. CDR1 and CDR2 from the germline V gene are SNHLY and FYNNEI. Trimming stripped 1 base from V and 1 base from J, with 17 bases between.

This clone is a singleton in its sample. The rearrangement joins TRBV5-6 to TRBJ1-6; 7 bases map to TRBD1. Germline V gene sequence: CDR1 SGHDT, CDR2 YYEEEE. The CDR3 consists of 17 residues. V lost 5 bases and J lost 6; bases outside the gene matches: 14. CDR3 bases: TGTGCCAGCAGTTTCGCCGGGACAGCGATGTTTAATTCACCCCTCCACTTT. It yields the protein CASSFAGTAMFNSPLHF. The complete variable domain, with remaining parts taken from reference TRBV5-6 and TRBJ1-6, reads DAGVTQSPTHLIKTRGQQVTLRCSPKSGHDTVSWYQQALGQGPQFIFQYYEEEERQRGNFPDRFSGHQFPNYSSELNVNALLLGDSALYLCASSFAGTAMFNSPLHFGNGTRLTVT.

The V gene is TRBV3-1 (or the pseudogene TRBV3-2), the J gene TRBJ1-2; D not certain. This CDR3 has 13 residues. Trimming left V 0 bases short and J 3 bases short, with 5 bases between. The germline gives CDR1 LGHDT, CDR2 YNNKEL (reference sequence). For the CDR3, the DNA is TGTGCCAGCAGCCAAGAACAGTACTATGGCTACACCTTC. Residues: CASSQEQYYGYTF.

The V and J genes are TRBV11-2 and TRBJ1-5; 7 bases match TRBD1. Looked up from germline, CDR1 is SGHAT and CDR2 is FQNNGV. The junction had 5 bases not matched to a gene; V was cut back by 5 bases and J by 4 bases. CDR3 length: 14 residues. CDR3 region: CASSALQGNQPQHF. CDR3 nucleotides: TGTGCCAGCAGCGCGTTACAGGGGAATCAGCCCCAGCATTTT.

V is TRBV7-2 and J is TRBJ2-3; 12 nucleotides agree with TRBD2. CDR1 and CDR2 from the germline V gene are SGHTA and FQGNSA. V was pared by 5 bases and J by 5 bases, with 17 bases of the junction left unmatched. The length of the CDR3 is 19 residues. The CDR3 DNA reads as TGTGCCAGCAGCCCCACCCTAGCGGGGGGGCACAAGGGCCGAGATACGCAGTATTTT. Translated: CASSPTLAGGHKGRDTQYF.

This chain joins TRBV10-3 and TRBJ2-3; TRBD2 agrees at 11 bases. CDR3 length equals 19 residues. With 4 bases clipped from V and 3 bases from J, the junction kept 15 bases outside the gene matches. Per germline, CDR1 ENHRY and CDR2 SYGVKD. The CDR3 spells CAISGKVIAGGPMTDTQYF. The CDR3 DNA sequence: TGTGCCATCAGTGGAAAAGTGATAGCGGGAGGGCCTATGACAGATACGCAGTATTTT.

The V and J genes are TRBV14 and TRBJ1-5; no clear D. This CDR3 region has 13 residues. Trimming took 4 bases from V and 7 from J, leaving 11 bases between them. Germline assignment: CDR1 SGHDN and CDR2 FVKESK. The CDR3: CASSRQAGQPQHF. DNA for the CDR3: TGTGCCAGCAGCCGCCAAGCGGGACAGCCCCAGCATTTT. Looking up the rest from reference TRBV14 and TRBJ1-5 gives the full variable domain: EAGVTQFPSHSVIEKGQTVTLRCDPISGHDNLYWYRRVMGKEIKFLLHFVKESKQDESGMPNNRFLAERTGGTYSTLKVQPAELEDSGVYFCASSRQAGQPQHFGDGTRLSIL.

This clone was seen once. This chain links TRBV5-4 with TRBJ2-6; 7 bases line up with TRBD1. V shed 4 bases and J 2 bases; nucleotides not matched to a gene: 6. CDR1 and CDR2 from the germline V gene are SGHNT and YYREEE (reference sequence). The CDR3 totals 16 residues. The CDR3 nucleotides are TGTGCCAGCAGCCAGGGGACAGACCCTGGGGCCAACGTCCTGACTTTC. As protein: CASSQGTDPGANVLTF.

The genes are TRBV5-1 and TRBJ2-7; 7 bases fit TRBD1. The J segment lost 2 bases and the V segment lost 5 bases, leaving 4 bases of the junction unmatched. Germline V gives CDR1 SGHRS, CDR2 YFSETQ. This CDR3 is 13 amino acids long. CDR3 region: CASRGTAAYEQYF. The CDR3 coding sequence is TGCGCCAGCAGGGGGACAGCCGCCTACGAGCAGTACTTC.

The rearrangement joins TRBV19 to TRBJ2-7; the match to TRBD1 covers 9 bases. Germline V gives CDR1 LNHDA, CDR2 SQIVND (reference sequence). The CDR3 spans 14 residues. Trimming took 3 bases from V and 3 from J; bases not matched to a gene: 3. CDR3 sequence reads: CASSMTGGIYEQYF. DNA for the CDR3: TGTGCCAGTAGTATGACAGGGGGTATCTACGAGCAGTACTTC.

Points on this clone: Compared with germline, one end of the junction differs, possibly owing to a read error. The V and J genes are TRBV12-3 or TRBV12-4 and TRBJ1-3; tentative D call: TRBD1 (5 bases). There are 13 residues in the CDR3. The CDR3 nucleotides read TGTGCCAGCAGTTTTGGACAAACTTTACGGGGGGATTTT. It specifies CASSFGQTLRGDF.

The rearrangement joins TRBV7-2 to TRBJ1-1, with D possibly TRBD1 on 6 matching bases. Trimming stripped 5 bases from V and 1 base from J, with 11 bases between. This CDR3 has 14 amino acids. The germline gives CDR1 SGHTA, CDR2 FQGNSA. The CDR3 here is CASSLQGGNTEAFF. In DNA form, the CDR3 reads TGTGCCAGCAGCCTACAGGGTGGGAACACTGAAGCTTTCTTT.

The chain joins TRBV3-1 (or the pseudogene TRBV3-2) to TRBJ1-2; no reliable D call. The V gene lost 6 bases and the J gene lost 2 bases, with 7 bases spanning the gap. Germline V gives CDR1 LGHDT, CDR2 YNNKEL (reference sequence). This CDR3 contains 12 residues. The CDR3 DNA sequence: TGTGCCAGCAGGGCCGGGAACTATGGCTACACCTTC. It is translated as CASRAGNYGYTF.